This T cell receptor beta chain was found in a study of blood T cell repertoires in COVID-19. Original handling: From reference gene primer amplification, estimates of nucleated cell counts were derived. Only in-frame clones appear in the TCRdb table, and some are missing; sequencing was by immunoSEQ multiplex PCR. The V and J calls and clone size come from that table; D and trimming were worked out from the DNA. The data contain 250,000 to 350,000 clones, roughly 90% of them singletons. Participants reported their clinical history, and cohort assignment relied on those reports. Cohort 3 recovery required two negative PCRs, clearance, or symptom resolution. Trimming left V 7 bases short and J 7 bases short, with 14 bases between. CDR1 is SGHAT and CDR2 is FQNNGV in the germline V gene. This CDR3 has 14 residues.

The sequence was collected from a woman aged 45-65 years who had recovered from COVID-19. The sample comprised PBMCs or T cells enriched from blood (not recorded which). The chain joins TRBV11-2 to TRBJ1-6; perhaps TRBD1 as D (6 bases). This CDR3 reads CASNQQGLNSPLHF. For the CDR3, the DNA is TGTGCCAGCAATCAGCAGGGGTTAAATTCACCCCTCCACTTT.